The present T cell receptor (beta chain) was sequenced within a study of long-term antiretroviral therapy in people with HIV. Points from the study as a whole: In the period from about 2004 to 2017, blood was collected, possibly under older ART regimens.

Comment on this clone: Its specificity is unknown.

It was version v3.0 of the immunoSEQ assay that was run at survey level. Sequencing was intended to reach about 40,000-50,000 T-cell genomes per sample. Repertoires were generated with immunoSEQ multiplex PCR, while TCRdb's copy carries only in-frame clones and drops some. The sample carries 15,000 to 20,000 clones, roughly four fifths recorded once. V was shortened by 5 bases and J by 5 bases, with 15 bases between the two germline ends. There are 15 residues in the CDR3. From germline, CDR1 is SGHTA and CDR2 FQGNSA. This sequence was found in a woman aged 50 to 60 with HIV. The V and J genes are TRBV7-2 and TRBJ2-2, with D perhaps matching TRBD1 (5 bases). The material was unsorted PBMCs, obtained roughly 2.5 years before starting antiretroviral therapy. The CDR3 reads CASSPKFKGTGELFF. The CDR3 bases are TGTGCCAGCAGCCCTAAGTTTAAGGGGACCGGGGAGCTGTTTTTT.